This T cell receptor (beta chain) came from a study of blood T cell repertoires in COVID-19. Whole-study context: Sites in the United States, Italy and Spain provided acute and convalescent COVID-19 samples. The cDNA or gDNA used as material had been derived from T cells, B-cell-depleted T cells, or PBMCs.

Produced via immunoSEQ multiplex PCR; TCRdb's table is partial and in-frame only. The sample includes more than 25,000 clones, 84% of them seen just once. Germline loops: CDR1 MNHEY, CDR2 SVGAGI. The CDR3 consists of 14 residues. J was trimmed by 0 bases and V by 4 bases; bases with no gene match: 2. The gene calls are TRBV6-5 and TRBJ1-1; 7 nucleotides align to TRBD1. Sequenced input: peripheral blood. The TCR originated in a man at least 80 years old with active COVID-19. This CDR3 is CASSSGQMNTEAFF. The CDR3, as DNA: TGTGCCAGCAGTTCGGGACAGATGAACACTGAAGCTTTCTTT.